This is a list of T cell receptor beta chains from one sample in a study of identical twins. In TCRdb, the 5' RACE reads were re-called with MiXCR into one record per CDR3 protein. The data show about 570,000 distinct CDR3 sequences, more than 9% seen once. The sample was also reused in another study, on yellow fever vaccine responses in identical twins.

The material sequenced was PBMCs. These receptors originate from a woman aged 18-30 years in good health. Both conserved end residues are part of each CDR3. The D gene is left open where the match is weak. Size tells how often a clone was seen (once, few, many) or the class of an expanded clone, and some rows leave it out.

CDR3 | DNA | size | V | D | J
CASSLDRLQGEAFF | TGCGCCAGCAGCTTGGACAGGCTACAGGGGGAAGCTTTCTTT | many | TRBV5-1 | TRBD1 | TRBJ1-1
CASNLGLAVNTGELFF | TGTGCCAGCAACCTCGGACTAGCGGTAAACACCGGGGAGCTGTTTTTT | few | TRBV12-3/TRBV12-4 | TRBD2 | TRBJ2-2
CASRGGHQETQYF | TGTGCCAGCAGGGGGGGGCATCAAGAGACCCAGTACTTC | few | TRBV4-2 | . | TRBJ2-5
CSVVIAGGPGPYEQYF | TGCAGCGTTGTCATAGCGGGAGGGCCGGGGCCCTACGAGCAGTACTTC | few | TRBV29-1 | TRBD2 | TRBJ2-7
CASSQDLGGGLPLNNEQFF | TGTGCCAGCAGCCAAGATCTTGGGGGGGGCCTCCCGCTCAACAATGAGCAGTTCTTC | few | TRBV14 | . | TRBJ2-1
CAFSPETSTGTLSYEQYF | TGTGCCTTCAGCCCCGAGACATCTACCGGGACGCTCTCCTACGAGCAGTACTTC | . | TRBV13 | . | TRBJ2-7
CASSPQGNTGELFF | TGTGCCAGCAGCCCTCAGGGTAACACCGGGGAGCTGTTTTTT | many | TRBV9 | . | TRBJ2-2
CASSSLTGSTNEKLFF | TGTGCCAGCAGTTCCCTTACAGGATCAACTAATGAAAAACTGTTTTTT | . | TRBV12-3/TRBV12-4 | . | TRBJ1-4
CASSLKMNTEAFF | TGCGCCAGCAGCCTGAAAATGAACACTGAAGCTTTCTTT | many | TRBV5-1 | . | TRBJ1-1
CASIAGTGGGELFF | TGTGCCAGCATTGCCGGGACAGGGGGCGGGGAGCTGTTTTTT | . | TRBV12-3/TRBV12-4 | TRBD1 | TRBJ2-2
CSVATGGSLNTEAFF | TGCAGCGTTGCTACAGGGGGGTCTCTGAACACTGAAGCTTTCTTT | . | TRBV29-1 | TRBD1 | TRBJ1-1
CSASTSGQNTEAFF | TGCAGCGCATCCACAAGCGGCCAGAACACTGAAGCTTTCTTT | many | TRBV29-1 | . | TRBJ1-1
CSGEFPNTGELFF | TGCAGTGGAGAGTTTCCTAACACCGGGGAGCTGTTTTTT | many | TRBV20-1 | . | TRBJ2-2
CASSQDGSGENYNEQFF | TGTGCCAGCAGCCAAGATGGGTCAGGGGAGAACTACAATGAGCAGTTCTTC | few | TRBV4-2 | . | TRBJ2-1
CASSLEGTGGYNEQFF | TGTGCCAGCAGCTTAGAAGGGACAGGCGGCTACAATGAGCAGTTCTTC | . | TRBV7-9 | TRBD1 | TRBJ2-1
CASSLTGDYNSPLHF | TGCGCCAGCAGCTTGACAGGGGACTATAATTCACCCCTCCACTTT | many | TRBV5-1 | TRBD1 | TRBJ1-6
CASSLGHTNTGELFF | TGCGCCAGCAGCCTCGGACATACGAACACCGGGGAGCTGTTTTTT | many | TRBV5-1 | . | TRBJ2-2
CASSPDRDLGAFF | TGTGCCAGCAGCCCCGACAGGGATCTGGGCGCTTTCTTT | many | TRBV7-2 | TRBD1 | TRBJ1-1
CASSLGQYPSGNTIYF | TGTGCCAGCAGTTTGGGACAGTACCCCTCTGGAAACACCATATATTTT | . | TRBV6-5 | TRBD1 | TRBJ1-3
CASSYTGLQDTQYF | TGTGCCAGCAGTTACACAGGGCTTCAAGATACGCAGTATTTT | many | TRBV28 | . | TRBJ2-3
CSVWGTAYEQYF | TGCAGCGTTTGGGGGACAGCCTACGAGCAGTACTTC | few | TRBV29-1 | TRBD1 | TRBJ2-7
CASSHETQGTNYGYTF | TGCGCCAGCAGCCATGAGACACAGGGTACTAACTATGGCTACACCTTC | many | TRBV4-1 | . | TRBJ1-2
CASSYWTSSGNTIYF | TGTGCCAGCAGTTACTGGACAAGCTCTGGAAACACCATATATTTT | many | TRBV12-3/TRBV12-4 | . | TRBJ1-3
CASSQTGPTNEKLFF | TGTGCCAGCAGCCAAACGGGACCAACTAATGAAAAACTGTTTTTT | many | TRBV7-2 | . | TRBJ1-4
CSAGGSAGLYEQYF | TGCAGTGCCGGGGGTTCGGCGGGACTCTACGAGCAGTACTTC | . | TRBV20-1 | . | TRBJ2-7
CAWRAANEQYF | TGTGCCTGGAGAGCAGCGAACGAGCAGTACTTC | . | TRBV30 | . | TRBJ2-7
CASSPRGGTQFYEQYF | TGTGCCAGCAGCCCCCGGGGAGGGACCCAATTTTACGAGCAGTACTTC | many | TRBV9 | TRBD2 | TRBJ2-7
CASSPLWAGGPDTQYF | TGTGCCAGCAGTCCTCTGTGGGCGGGGGGGCCAGATACGCAGTATTTT | few | TRBV6-1 | TRBD2 | TRBJ2-3
CSVPTPEAQYF | TGCAGCGTCCCCACTCCGGAGGCCCAGTACTTC | . | TRBV29-1 | . | TRBJ2-5
CASSLEVLAAGGWEQFF | TGTGCCAGCAGCTTAGAGGTCCTGGCAGCCGGGGGGTGGGAGCAGTTCTTC | . | TRBV7-8 | TRBD2 | TRBJ2-1
CASSPLVPYNEQFF | TGCGCCAGCAGCCCACTAGTCCCCTACAATGAGCAGTTCTTC | many | TRBV5-1 | . | TRBJ2-1
CASSPTGVNEQFF | TGTGCCAGCAGCCCAACAGGGGTTAATGAGCAGTTCTTC | many | TRBV7-9 | TRBD1 | TRBJ2-1
CASSRTGVDEKLFF | TGTGCCAGCAGCCGGACAGGGGTGGATGAAAAACTGTTTTTT | few | TRBV4-2 | TRBD1 | TRBJ1-4
CASSSRHIQAFQQETQYF | TGCGCCAGCAGCTCTCGACATATCCAGGCCTTTCAGCAAGAGACCCAGTACTTC | many | TRBV5-1 | . | TRBJ2-5
CSVARGTDTQYF | TGCAGCGTTGCTAGGGGCACAGATACGCAGTATTTT | few | TRBV29-1 | . | TRBJ2-3
CASRRQGAQRNTEAFF | TGTGCCAGCAGGAGACAGGGGGCACAGAGGAACACTGAAGCTTTCTTT | . | TRBV27 | TRBD1 | TRBJ1-1
CASSLSGGQGTYSYEQYF | TGTGCCAGCAGTTTATCGGGTGGGCAGGGGACATACTCCTACGAGCAGTACTTC | few | TRBV27 | . | TRBJ2-7
CSASDPLQGILFF | TGCAGTGCTAGCGATCCCTTACAGGGGATACTGTTTTTT | few | TRBV20-1 | TRBD1 | TRBJ1-4
CASSPARRTGGNTIYF | TGTGCCAGCAGCCCAGCCCGCCGGACAGGCGGAAACACCATATATTTT | few | TRBV7-2 | TRBD1 | TRBJ1-3
CASSFYFTRVHNEQFF | TGTGCCAGCAGCTTCTATTTCACGCGGGTTCACAATGAGCAGTTCTTC | few | TRBV7-9 | . | TRBJ2-1
CASSEGRNINEKLFF | TGTGCCAGCAGTGAAGGGCGGAACATTAATGAAAAACTGTTTTTT | many | TRBV2 | . | TRBJ1-4